The 4 T cell receptor beta chains below all came from one sample that was sequenced in a study of blood T cells in healthy people across ages. Primed by a sample-barcoded 5' primer and a J-beta primer mix, a second PCR proceeded for about 6 to 11 cycles. TCRdb re-derived calls from the 5' RACE reads in MiXCR, one entry per CDR3 protein. The data hold about 1,500,000 distinct CDR3 sequences, with 28% observed a single time. Material for sequencing was blood. Receptors originate from a woman in her twenties or thirties in good health.

This clonotype has just one count. A much bigger clone sits one base away, suggesting this may be a read error. The gene calls are TRBV6-5 and TRBJ2-7, with 8 bases identical to TRBD1. The CDR3 loop spans 13 amino acids. Germline loops: CDR1 MNHEY, CDR2 SVGAGI. CDR3 sequence (DNA): TGTGCCAGCAGGAACAGGGGGACCTACGAGCAGTGCTTC. The encoded protein is CASRNRGTYEQCF.

About this clonotype: This may be a read error: a much more frequent sequence differs by one nucleotide. V usage is TRBV29-1 and J usage is TRBJ2-7; D possibly corresponds to TRBD2 (5 bases). CDR1 is SQVTM, CDR2 ANQGSEA, per germline. V dropped 5 bases and J dropped 0 bases, with 11 bases sitting between them. The CDR3 has 13 residues. CDR3: CSVRRPASYEQYF. The CDR3 DNA follows: TGCAGCGTTCGGAGGCCAGCCTCCTACGAGCAGTACTTC.

The J gene is TRBJ2-2, the V gene TRBV5-5; 9 bases match TRBD1. This CDR3 has 16 residues. V was pared by 1 base and J by 5 bases, with 6 bases of the junction left unmatched. The germline gives CDR1 SGHKS, CDR2 YYEKEE (reference sequence). The CDR3 loop reads CASSLRLDRGTGELFF. The CDR3 region has the DNA TGTGCCAGCAGCTTGCGCCTGGACAGGGGAACCGGGGAGCTGTTTTTT.

The gene calls are TRBV5-1 and TRBJ1-1; 9 bases match TRBD1. Germline CDR1 SGHRS, CDR2 YFSETQ. V was pared by 5 bases and J by 5 bases, with 7 bases of the junction left unmatched. The length of the CDR3 is 14 residues. CDR3 region: CASRLTGGETEAFF. CDR3 nucleotide sequence: TGCGCCAGCAGACTAACAGGGGGCGAAACTGAAGCTTTCTTT. The variable domain in full, completed from reference TRBV5-1 and TRBJ1-1, reads KAGVTQTPRYLIKTRGQQVTLSCSPISGHRSVSWYQQTPGQGLQFLFEYFSETQRNKGNFPGRFSGRQFSNSRSEMNVSTLELGDSALYLCASRLTGGETEAFFGQGTRLTVV.